This is a list of T cell receptor beta chains from one sample in a study of T-cell reconstitution after alpha-beta-depleted transplantation in children. TCRdb passed the PCR reads through MiXCR, listing each CDR3 protein once. The table includes hundreds of thousands of distinct CDR3 sequences, roughly 13% detected once. This material consisted of PBMCs, taken from the stem cell graft. The receptors come from a human donor who donated a stem cell graft to a child with Fanconi anemia. Both conserved end residues are part of each CDR3. Each record gives: clone size, V gene, D gene, J gene, CDR3 protein, CDR3 DNA. The D gene is left open where the match is weak. Not all rows give a size; the values are once, few, many and, for expanded clones, a class.

abundance: many
v_gene: TRBV19
d_gene: -
j_gene: TRBJ1-1
CDR3aa: CASSFQRRMNTEAFF
CDR3nt: TGTGCCAGTAGTTTCCAAAGGCGAATGAACACTGAAGCTTTCTTT

abundance: few
v_gene: TRBV28
d_gene: -
j_gene: TRBJ2-2
CDR3aa: CASSRPIIRPGELFF
CDR3nt: TGTGCCAGCAGTCGCCCCATTATTCGGCCCGGGGAGCTGTTTTTT

abundance: few
v_gene: TRBV7-8
d_gene: TRBD2
j_gene: TRBJ2-3
CDR3aa: CASSWSPTSGGKDTQYF
CDR3nt: TGTGCCAGCAGCTGGAGCCCGACTAGCGGGGGTAAAGATACGCAGTATTTT

abundance: many
v_gene: TRBV3-1
d_gene: -
j_gene: TRBJ1-6
CDR3aa: CASSQSGRWTYNSPLHF
CDR3nt: TGTGCCAGCAGCCAGTCGGGCAGGTGGACCTATAATTCACCCCTCCACTTT

abundance: -
v_gene: TRBV5-1
d_gene: -
j_gene: TRBJ1-1
CDR3aa: CASSTMNTEAFF
CDR3nt: TGCGCCAGCAGCACAATGAACACTGAAGCTTTCTTT

abundance: -
v_gene: TRBV11-1
d_gene: -
j_gene: TRBJ2-5
CDR3aa: CASSSPGQVRSQYF
CDR3nt: TGTGCCAGCAGCTCACCGGGACAAGTGCGGTCCCAGTACTTC

abundance: -
v_gene: TRBV15
d_gene: TRBD1
j_gene: TRBJ2-1
CDR3aa: CATSKTGSVEQFF
CDR3nt: TGTGCCACCAGCAAGACAGGGTCGGTTGAGCAGTTCTTC

abundance: many
v_gene: TRBV7-2
d_gene: -
j_gene: TRBJ2-1
CDR3aa: CASSFAVFNEQFF
CDR3nt: TGTGCCAGCAGCTTTGCGGTATTCAATGAGCAGTTCTTC

abundance: few
v_gene: TRBV20-1
d_gene: TRBD1
j_gene: TRBJ2-5
CDR3aa: CSARDLGDWDRQETQYF
CDR3nt: TGCAGTGCTAGAGATCTTGGGGATTGGGACAGACAAGAGACCCAGTACTTC

abundance: -
v_gene: TRBV5-1
d_gene: -
j_gene: TRBJ1-3
CDR3aa: CASSHDSNSGNTIYF
CDR3nt: TGCGCCAGCAGCCATGATTCCAACTCTGGAAACACCATATATTTT

abundance: -
v_gene: TRBV12-3/TRBV12-4
d_gene: -
j_gene: TRBJ1-2
CDR3aa: CASSERNYGYTF
CDR3nt: TGTGCCAGCAGTGAGAGAAACTATGGCTACACCTTC

abundance: many
v_gene: TRBV6-2/TRBV6-3
d_gene: -
j_gene: TRBJ2-1
CDR3aa: CASRTTGDEQFF
CDR3nt: TGTGCCAGCAGGACGACAGGAGATGAGCAGTTCTTC

abundance: -
v_gene: TRBV5-1
d_gene: -
j_gene: TRBJ2-1
CDR3aa: CASSLVSGAASYNEQFF
CDR3nt: TGCGCCAGCAGCTTGGTTTCGGGCGCCGCCTCCTACAATGAGCAGTTCTTC

abundance: few
v_gene: TRBV5-1
d_gene: TRBD2
j_gene: TRBJ2-7
CDR3aa: CASKVAGLADYEQYF
CDR3nt: TGCGCCAGCAAGGTAGCGGGACTAGCGGATTACGAGCAGTACTTC

abundance: many
v_gene: TRBV5-1
d_gene: -
j_gene: TRBJ1-4
CDR3aa: CASSSSIGEKLFF
CDR3nt: TGCGCCAGCAGCTCGAGTATAGGAGAAAAACTGTTTTTT

abundance: few
v_gene: TRBV29-1
d_gene: -
j_gene: TRBJ2-1
CDR3aa: CSATEGSYNEQFF
CDR3nt: TGCAGCGCCACCGAGGGGAGCTACAATGAGCAGTTCTTC

abundance: many
v_gene: TRBV20-1
d_gene: -
j_gene: TRBJ2-1
CDR3aa: CSATVDRYNEQFF
CDR3nt: TGCAGTGCTACCGTCGACAGATACAATGAGCAGTTCTTC

abundance: -
v_gene: TRBV5-1
d_gene: TRBD2
j_gene: TRBJ2-2
CDR3aa: CASSRSSGGNTGELFF
CDR3nt: TGCGCCAGCAGCCGATCCAGCGGGGGGAACACCGGGGAGCTGTTTTTT

abundance: -
v_gene: TRBV29-1
d_gene: -
j_gene: TRBJ2-1
CDR3aa: CSVEGGALRNEQFF
CDR3nt: TGCAGCGTTGAAGGGGGGGCGCTTAGAAATGAGCAGTTCTTC

abundance: many
v_gene: TRBV12-3/TRBV12-4
d_gene: TRBD1
j_gene: TRBJ1-3
CDR3aa: CASSFGTANTIYF
CDR3nt: TGTGCCAGCAGTTTCGGGACAGCAAACACCATATATTTT

abundance: many
v_gene: TRBV4-3
d_gene: -
j_gene: TRBJ2-2
CDR3aa: CASSQPPHPDRDGELFF
CDR3nt: TGCGCCAGCAGCCAGCCACCCCACCCCGACCGGGACGGGGAGCTGTTTTTT

abundance: -
v_gene: TRBV27
d_gene: TRBD2
j_gene: TRBJ2-1
CDR3aa: CASSSGTSGFNEQFF
CDR3nt: TGTGCCAGCAGTTCCGGGACTAGCGGATTCAATGAGCAGTTCTTC

abundance: many
v_gene: TRBV10-1
d_gene: -
j_gene: TRBJ1-1
CDR3aa: CASSVTQSNTEAFF
CDR3nt: TGCGCCAGCAGTGTGACACAATCTAACACTGAAGCTTTCTTT

abundance: many
v_gene: TRBV5-5
d_gene: -
j_gene: TRBJ1-6
CDR3aa: CASSLMAGMSASPLHF
CDR3nt: TGTGCCAGCAGCCTCATGGCAGGGATGTCGGCTTCACCCCTCCACTTT

abundance: few
v_gene: TRBV12-3/TRBV12-4
d_gene: -
j_gene: TRBJ1-4
CDR3aa: CASSLMNEKLFF
CDR3nt: TGTGCCAGCAGTTTAATGAATGAAAAACTGTTTTTT

abundance: many
v_gene: TRBV12-3/TRBV12-4
d_gene: -
j_gene: TRBJ1-1
CDR3aa: CASTPDTMNTEAFF
CDR3nt: TGTGCCAGCACCCCGGACACCATGAACACTGAAGCTTTCTTT

abundance: few
v_gene: TRBV29-1
d_gene: TRBD1
j_gene: TRBJ1-2
CDR3aa: CSVENDRGIFTF
CDR3nt: TGCAGCGTTGAAAACGACAGGGGAATTTTCACCTTC

abundance: once
v_gene: TRBV12-3/TRBV12-4
d_gene: -
j_gene: TRBJ2-4
CDR3aa: CASSFLAGAKNIQYF
CDR3nt: TGTGCCAGCAGTTTTTTGGCCGGAGCCAAAAACATTCAGTACTTC

abundance: many
v_gene: TRBV18
d_gene: -
j_gene: TRBJ1-1
CDR3aa: CASSPPGAQSEAFF
CDR3nt: TGTGCCAGCTCACCACCCGGCGCCCAAAGTGAAGCTTTCTTT

abundance: many
v_gene: TRBV12-3/TRBV12-4
d_gene: -
j_gene: TRBJ1-5
CDR3aa: CASCSQNQPQHF
CDR3nt: TGTGCCAGCTGCTCTCAAAATCAGCCCCAGCATTTT

abundance: many
v_gene: TRBV29-1
d_gene: -
j_gene: TRBJ2-1
CDR3aa: CSVGHNEQFF
CDR3nt: TGCAGCGTTGGACACAATGAGCAGTTCTTC

abundance: -
v_gene: TRBV6-1
d_gene: -
j_gene: TRBJ2-7
CDR3aa: CASSQTGRWFYEQYF
CDR3nt: TGTGCCAGCAGCCAGACAGGGAGGTGGTTCTACGAGCAGTACTTC

abundance: -
v_gene: TRBV28
d_gene: -
j_gene: TRBJ2-3
CDR3aa: CASSWFRGGIQTSTDTQYF
CDR3nt: TGTGCCAGCAGTTGGTTTCGAGGGGGAATTCAGACTAGCACAGATACGCAGTATTTT

abundance: few
v_gene: TRBV7-9
d_gene: -
j_gene: TRBJ1-6
CDR3aa: CASSSQGWDNSPLHF
CDR3nt: TGTGCCAGCAGCTCCCAGGGTTGGGATAATTCACCCCTCCACTTT

abundance: -
v_gene: TRBV28
d_gene: TRBD1
j_gene: TRBJ2-3
CDR3aa: CASSLEGQGTDTQYF
CDR3nt: TGTGCCAGCAGTTTAGAGGGACAGGGCACAGATACGCAGTATTTT

abundance: few
v_gene: TRBV2
d_gene: TRBD1
j_gene: TRBJ1-5
CDR3aa: CASSEGQGNGNQPQHF
CDR3nt: TGTGCCAGCAGTGAAGGACAGGGGAACGGCAATCAGCCCCAGCATTTT

abundance: few
v_gene: TRBV14
d_gene: -
j_gene: TRBJ2-3
CDR3aa: CASSQVFLDSRADTQYF
CDR3nt: TGTGCCAGCAGCCAAGTATTCTTGGACAGCCGGGCGGATACGCAGTATTTT

abundance: many
v_gene: TRBV10-3
d_gene: TRBD2
j_gene: TRBJ2-3
CDR3aa: CATVAASGSSTDTQYF
CDR3nt: TGTGCCACTGTGGCGGCTAGCGGCTCTAGCACAGATACGCAGTATTTT

abundance: few
v_gene: TRBV12-5
d_gene: -
j_gene: TRBJ2-7
CDR3aa: CASGLNRDEQYF
CDR3nt: TGTGCTAGTGGTTTGAATAGGGACGAGCAGTACTTC

abundance: -
v_gene: TRBV4-2
d_gene: -
j_gene: TRBJ1-1
CDR3aa: CASSPRQLYTEAFF
CDR3nt: TGTGCCAGCAGCCCCAGACAACTATACACTGAAGCTTTCTTT